The source of this T cell receptor (beta chain) is a study of sequential checkpoint blockade in melanoma. Study-wide context: Arm A got nivolumab then ipilimumab; arm B the reverse, 1:1. Each arm's sequence ended with maintenance nivolumab.

Indicated treatment: randomized to nivolumab then ipilimumab (arm A) or the reverse (arm B). Patients had received no earlier DNA-damaging chemotherapy. PBMC sorting kept live CD3+CD8+ cells without CD19 or CD56. Trimming left V 6 bases short and J 6 bases short, with 9 bases between. The germline gives CDR1 SEHNR, CDR2 FQNEAQ (reference sequence). The CDR3 is 12 residues long. Method: immunoSEQ multiplex PCR; TCRdb's copy keeps in-frame clones and lacks some. The data contain about 9,100 clones, about 68% of them seen just once; the ten biggest clones take up around 20%. This specimen consisted of CD8+ T cells sorted from blood (inferred from file names), obtained from a patient given nivolumab and ipilimumab in sequence. The sequence was collected from a human donor with melanoma. This chain uses TRBV7-9 with TRBJ2-1; a weak D match, TRBD1 (6 bases). In DNA, the CDR3 is TGTGCCAGCAGTGGACAGAGCAATGAGCAGTTCTTC. Its protein product is CASSGQSNEQFF. The full variable domain, in which reference TRBV7-9 and TRBJ2-1 provide the parts outside the CDR3, is DTGVSQNPRHKITKRGQNVTFRCDPISEHNRLYWYRQTLGQGPEFLTYFQNEAQLEKSRLLSDRFSAERPKGSFSTLEIQRTEQGDSAMYLCASSGQSNEQFFGPGTRLTVL.